A single TCR beta chain is shown here with its context. Original handling: Cell counts per sample came from amplifying reference gene primers. Data came from immunoSEQ multiplex PCR; TCRdb stores just in-frame clones and leaves some out. That table furnishes V, J and clone size, whereas the DNA furnished D and trimming. The data hold over 250,000 clones, with approximately 85% observed a single time. This entry belongs to a study of blood T cell repertoires in COVID-19. The wider study: Specimens from acute and convalescent COVID-19 originated in the United States, Italy and Spain. PBMCs, B-cell-depleted T cells, or T cells were the source of the cDNA or gDNA that made up the material.

The CDR3 is made up of 15 amino acids. CDR1 is MGHRA, CDR2 YSYEKL, per germline. With 2 bases clipped from V and 5 bases from J, the junction kept 5 bases outside the gene matches. The receptor's source is a human donor in a cohort sampled during active COVID-19. Sequencing was performed on peripheral blood. This rearrangement joins TRBV4-1 to TRBJ2-5; 10 bases line up with TRBD1. CDR3 in amino acids: CASSQLTGGQETQYF. As DNA, the CDR3 is TGCGCCAGCAGCCAACTGACAGGGGGCCAGGAGACCCAGTACTTC.